This T cell receptor (beta chain) was obtained from a study of blood T cell repertoires in COVID-19. Looking at the study overall: Some COVID-19 samples were acute and others convalescent; all came from the United States, Italy and Spain. Nucleic acid was either cDNA or gDNA, and it came from T cells, B-cell-depleted T cells, or PBMCs.

This clone came up a few times. The V gene end was trimmed by 6 bases and the J gene end by 4 bases; junction bases not matched to a gene: 4. Looked up from germline, CDR1 is SNHLY and CDR2 is FYNNEI. This CDR3 comprises 14 residues. In the original processing: From reference gene primer amplification, estimates of nucleated cell counts were derived. Libraries were prepared by immunoSEQ multiplex PCR; TCRdb keeps only in-frame clonotypes and omits some of them. D and trimming were read from the DNA, whereas the V and J calls and clone size are those reported in that table. The sample has some 200,000 clones; roughly 80% are singletons.

The genes are TRBV2 and TRBJ2-1; 9 nucleotides agree with TRBD1. The source material was peripheral blood. The origin of this receptor is a woman in her 70s with acute or convalescent COVID-19. The CDR3 DNA is TGTGCCAGCAGGGACAGGGGAGGATACAATGAGCAGTTCTTC. This encodes CASRDRGGYNEQFF.